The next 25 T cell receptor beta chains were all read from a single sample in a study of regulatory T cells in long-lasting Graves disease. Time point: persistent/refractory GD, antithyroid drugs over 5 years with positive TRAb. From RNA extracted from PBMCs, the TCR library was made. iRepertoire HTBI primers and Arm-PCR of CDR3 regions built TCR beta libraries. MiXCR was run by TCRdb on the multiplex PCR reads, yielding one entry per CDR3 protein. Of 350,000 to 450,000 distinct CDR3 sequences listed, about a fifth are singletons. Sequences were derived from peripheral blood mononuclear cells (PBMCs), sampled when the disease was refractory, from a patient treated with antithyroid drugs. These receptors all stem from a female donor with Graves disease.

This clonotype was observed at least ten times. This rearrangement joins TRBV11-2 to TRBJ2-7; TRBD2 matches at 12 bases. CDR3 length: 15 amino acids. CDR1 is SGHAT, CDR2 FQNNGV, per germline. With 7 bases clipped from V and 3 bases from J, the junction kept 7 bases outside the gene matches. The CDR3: CASNPRTSGDYEQYF. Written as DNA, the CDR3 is TGTGCCAGCAATCCGAGGACTAGCGGGGACTACGAGCAGTACTTC.

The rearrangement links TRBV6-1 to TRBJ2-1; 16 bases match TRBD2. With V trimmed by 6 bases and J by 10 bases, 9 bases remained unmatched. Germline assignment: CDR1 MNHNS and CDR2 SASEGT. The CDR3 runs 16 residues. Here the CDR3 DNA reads TGTGCCAGCAGCCCCGGGACTAGCGGGAGGGCCTCCGAGCAGTTCTTC. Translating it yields CASSPGTSGRASEQFF.

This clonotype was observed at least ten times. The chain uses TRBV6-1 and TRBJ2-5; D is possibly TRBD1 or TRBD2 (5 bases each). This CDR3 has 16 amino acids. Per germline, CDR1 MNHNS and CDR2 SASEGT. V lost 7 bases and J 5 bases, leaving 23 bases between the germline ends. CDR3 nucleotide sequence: TGTGCCAGCAACCAAAGAATGGGGACGGCATGGGAGACCCAGTACTTC. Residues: CASNQRMGTAWETQYF.

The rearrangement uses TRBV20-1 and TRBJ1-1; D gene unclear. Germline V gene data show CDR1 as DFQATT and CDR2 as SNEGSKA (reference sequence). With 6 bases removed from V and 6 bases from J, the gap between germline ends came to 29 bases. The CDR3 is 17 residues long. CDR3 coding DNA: TGCAGTGCCCCCCCCCTGGCGGCTACAAGAGAGGGAGCTGAAGCTTTCTTT. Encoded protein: CSAPPLAATREGAEAFF.

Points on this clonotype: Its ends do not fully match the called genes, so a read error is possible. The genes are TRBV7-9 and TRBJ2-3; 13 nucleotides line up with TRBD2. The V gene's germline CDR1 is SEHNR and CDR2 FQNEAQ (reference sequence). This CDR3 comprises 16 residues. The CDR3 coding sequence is TGTGCCAGCAACTTACTAGCGGGAGGGCCCGTAGATACGCAGTATTTT. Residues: CASNLLAGGPVDTQYF.

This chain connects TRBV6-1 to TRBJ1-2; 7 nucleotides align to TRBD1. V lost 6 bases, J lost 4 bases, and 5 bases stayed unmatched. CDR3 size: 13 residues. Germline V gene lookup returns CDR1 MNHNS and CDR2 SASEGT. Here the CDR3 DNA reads TGTGCCAGCAGGGGACAGCTTATCTATGGCTACACCTTC. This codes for CASRGQLIYGYTF.

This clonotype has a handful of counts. The CDR3 DNA is TGTGCCACCAGTGATCAGCAGGGGCGCACCGGGGAGCTGTTTTTT. It yields the protein CATSDQQGRTGELFF. The chain combines TRBV24-1 with TRBJ2-2, with a tentative D call TRBD1 (6 bases). CDR1 and CDR2 from the germline V gene are KGHDR and SFDVKD. The CDR3 loop spans 15 amino acids. Trimming took 3 bases from V and 4 from J, leaving 11 bases between them.

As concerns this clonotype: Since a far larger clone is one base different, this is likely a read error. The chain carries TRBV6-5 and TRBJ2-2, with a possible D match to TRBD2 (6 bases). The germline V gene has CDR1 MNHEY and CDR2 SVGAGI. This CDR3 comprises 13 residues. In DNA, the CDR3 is TGTGCCAGCAGTCTACAGGACACCGGGGGGCTGTTTTTT. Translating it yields CASSLQDTGGLFF.

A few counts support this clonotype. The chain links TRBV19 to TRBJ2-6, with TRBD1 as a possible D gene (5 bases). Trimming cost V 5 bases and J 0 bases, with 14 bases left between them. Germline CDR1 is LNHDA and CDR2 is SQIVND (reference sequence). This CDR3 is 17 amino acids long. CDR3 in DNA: TGTGCCAGTAGTTCCCGGACACGGAGCTCTGGGGCCAACGTCCTGACTTTC. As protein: CASSSRTRSSGANVLTF.

The CDR3 DNA sequence: TGTGCCATCAGTGGGACTAGCGGGAACTACGAGCAGTACTTC. This codes for CAISGTSGNYEQYF. The V call is TRBV10-3, the J call TRBJ2-7; 12 bases agree with TRBD2. The J segment lost 3 bases and the V segment lost 4 bases, leaving 1 base of the junction unmatched. Germline V gene lookup returns CDR1 ENHRY and CDR2 SYGVKD. This CDR3 has 14 residues.

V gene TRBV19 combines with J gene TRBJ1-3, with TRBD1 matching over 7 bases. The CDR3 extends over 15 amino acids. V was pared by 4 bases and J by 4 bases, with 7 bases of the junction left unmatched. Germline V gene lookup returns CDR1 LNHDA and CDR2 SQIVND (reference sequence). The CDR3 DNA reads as TGTGCCAGTAGTAAGGGGGCGCAAGTCGGAAACACCATATATTTT. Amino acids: CASSKGAQVGNTIYF.

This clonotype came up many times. CDR3 in DNA: TGTGCCAGCAGACGGGACAGGGGGCCCCTAGAGCCCCAGCATTTT. Encoded protein: CASRRDRGPLEPQHF. This chain links TRBV2 with TRBJ1-5; 12 nucleotides match TRBD1. CDR1 is SNHLY, CDR2 FYNNEI, per germline. The J segment lost 8 bases and the V segment lost 6 bases, leaving 8 bases of the junction unmatched. The CDR3 runs 15 residues. The variable domain in full, with the rest retrieved from reference TRBV2 and TRBJ1-5, is EPEVTQTPSHQVTQMGQEVILRCVPISNHLYFYWYRQILGQKVEFLVSFYNNEISEKSEIFDDQFSVERPDGSNFTLKIRSTKLEDSAMYFCASRRDRGPLEPQHFGDGTRLSIL.

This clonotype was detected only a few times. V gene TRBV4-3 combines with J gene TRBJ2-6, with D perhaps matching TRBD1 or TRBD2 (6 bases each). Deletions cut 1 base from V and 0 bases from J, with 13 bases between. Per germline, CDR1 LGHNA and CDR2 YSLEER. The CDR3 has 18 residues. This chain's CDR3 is CASSQAEGVYSGANVLTF. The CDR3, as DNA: TGCGCCAGCAGCCAAGCGGAGGGGGTTTACTCTGGGGCCAACGTCCTGACTTTC.

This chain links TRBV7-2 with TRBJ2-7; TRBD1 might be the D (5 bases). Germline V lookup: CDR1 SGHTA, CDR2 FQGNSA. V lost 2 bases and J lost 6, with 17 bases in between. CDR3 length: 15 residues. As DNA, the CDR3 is TGTGCCAGCAGCTTACTATGGTCAGGGCGTCGCGAGCAGTACTTC. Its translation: CASSLLWSGRREQYF.

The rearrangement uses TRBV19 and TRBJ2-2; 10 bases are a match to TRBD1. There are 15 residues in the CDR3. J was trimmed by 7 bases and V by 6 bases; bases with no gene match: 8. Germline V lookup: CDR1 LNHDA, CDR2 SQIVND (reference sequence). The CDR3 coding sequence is TGTGCCAGTAGACAAGACAGGGGGCGGATCGGGGAGCTGTTTTTT. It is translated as CASRQDRGRIGELFF.

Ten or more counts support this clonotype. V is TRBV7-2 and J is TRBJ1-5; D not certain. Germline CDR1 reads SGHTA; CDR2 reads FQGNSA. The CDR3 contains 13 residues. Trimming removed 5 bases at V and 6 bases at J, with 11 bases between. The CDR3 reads CASSLWTSQPQHF. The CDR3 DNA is TGTGCCAGCAGCCTCTGGACGTCTCAGCCCCAGCATTTT.

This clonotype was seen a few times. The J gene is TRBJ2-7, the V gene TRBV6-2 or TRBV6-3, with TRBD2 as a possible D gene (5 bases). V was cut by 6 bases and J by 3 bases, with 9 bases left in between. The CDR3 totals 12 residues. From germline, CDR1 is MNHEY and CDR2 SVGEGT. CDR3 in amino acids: CASRGDNYEQYF. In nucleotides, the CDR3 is TGTGCCAGCAGGGGAGATAACTACGAGCAGTACTTC.

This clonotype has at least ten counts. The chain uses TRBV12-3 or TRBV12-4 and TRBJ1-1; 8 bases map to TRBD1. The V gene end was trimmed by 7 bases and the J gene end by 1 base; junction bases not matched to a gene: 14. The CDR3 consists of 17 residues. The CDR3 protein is CASTQGLGQGTNTEAFF. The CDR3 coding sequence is TGTGCCAGCACCCAAGGGCTCGGACAGGGCACGAACACTGAAGCTTTCTTT.

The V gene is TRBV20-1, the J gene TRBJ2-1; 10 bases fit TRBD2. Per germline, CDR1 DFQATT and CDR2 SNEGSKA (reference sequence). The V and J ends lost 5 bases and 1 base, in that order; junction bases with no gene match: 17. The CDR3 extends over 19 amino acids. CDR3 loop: CSAPGRGLGSGRSYNEQFF. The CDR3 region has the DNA TGCAGTGCTCCCGGTCGAGGATTAGGTAGCGGGAGGTCCTACAATGAGCAGTTCTTC.

CDR3 bases: TGTGCCAGCAGGTCGACAGGGGGCTACACCGGGGAGCTGTTTTTT. Protein product: CASRSTGGYTGELFF. J is TRBJ2-2 and V is TRBV6-1, with TRBD1 matching 10 bases. V lost 6 bases and J lost 3; bases outside the gene matches: 4. Germline CDR1 MNHNS, CDR2 SASEGT. This CDR3 comprises 15 residues.

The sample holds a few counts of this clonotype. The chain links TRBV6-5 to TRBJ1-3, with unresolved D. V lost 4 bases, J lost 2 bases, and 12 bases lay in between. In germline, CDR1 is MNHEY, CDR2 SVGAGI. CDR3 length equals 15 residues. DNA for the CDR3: TGTGCCAGCAGTTGGCCTGGGAGGGCTGGAAACACCATATATTTT. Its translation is CASSWPGRAGNTIYF.

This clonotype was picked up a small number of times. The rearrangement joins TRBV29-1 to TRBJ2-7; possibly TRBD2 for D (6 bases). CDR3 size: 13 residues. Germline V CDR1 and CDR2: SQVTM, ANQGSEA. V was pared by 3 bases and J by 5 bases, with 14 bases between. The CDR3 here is CSVEMAGFNEQYF. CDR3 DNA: TGCAGCGTTGAGATGGCGGGGTTCAACGAGCAGTACTTC.

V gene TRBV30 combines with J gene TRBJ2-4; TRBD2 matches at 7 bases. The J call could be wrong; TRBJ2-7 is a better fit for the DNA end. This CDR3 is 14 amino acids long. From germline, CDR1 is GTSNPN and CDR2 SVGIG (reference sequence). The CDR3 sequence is CAWSVGGGFHEQYF. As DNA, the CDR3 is TGTGCCTGGAGTGTTGGGGGAGGGTTCCACGAGCAGTACTTC.

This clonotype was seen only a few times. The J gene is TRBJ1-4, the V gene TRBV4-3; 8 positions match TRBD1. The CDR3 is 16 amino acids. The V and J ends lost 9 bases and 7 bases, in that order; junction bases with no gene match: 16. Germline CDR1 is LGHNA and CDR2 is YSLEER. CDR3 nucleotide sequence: TGCGCCAGTTCGACAGGGGAGGGGAACCTAGGTGAAAAACTGTTTTTT. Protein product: CASSTGEGNLGEKLFF.

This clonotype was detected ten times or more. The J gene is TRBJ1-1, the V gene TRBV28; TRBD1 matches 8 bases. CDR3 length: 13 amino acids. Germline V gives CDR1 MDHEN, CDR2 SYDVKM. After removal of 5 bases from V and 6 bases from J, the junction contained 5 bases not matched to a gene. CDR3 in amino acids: CASSPTGVAEAFF. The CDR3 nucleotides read TGTGCCAGCAGTCCGACAGGGGTAGCTGAAGCTTTCTTT.